This paragraph reports one T cell receptor beta chain. Its antigen has not been determined. The sample holds no much larger clone one base away, and base qualities are not on file. Expansion of CD8+CD57+ cells had been shown by flow cytometry in the patients chosen for sequencing. Every patient had a diagnosis of severe acquired aplastic anemia based on International Study of Aplastic Anemia and Agranulocytosis and Camitta criteria. At the time blood was sampled, none of the patients had received any therapy. The study deep-sequenced TCR repertoires of sorted CD4+ and CD8+ blood T cells from severe aplastic anemia patients and healthy subjects. Patients were enrolled in the USA under clinicaltrials.gov protocols 00001620, 01623167, 00001397, 00071045, 00081523 and 00961064. Ficoll-Paque density gradient centrifugation was used to isolate peripheral blood mononuclear cells. Before DNA extraction, CD4+ and CD8+ T cells were sorted by FACS or by magnetic beads.

Genomic DNA was used as template for profiling of TCR beta VDJ combinations and CDR3 sequences. An Illumina HiSeq 2000 was used for TCR repertoire sequencing. The source study handled its data this way. TRBV/TRBJ rearrangement plots, CDR3 size and DJ length profiles, and Simpson's diversity index were used to assess repertoires. The most abundant DNA sequence in the deep sequencing data was defined as the immunodominant clone. CDR3 amino acid sequences were checked for sharing between subjects and were compared against published repertoires and the VDJdb database. Through fastp at Q25 and MiXCR, TCRdb rebuilt clones from the public reads, retaining in-frame beta chains. Records with the same CDR3 protein are collapsed into one entry carrying the most frequent genes and DNA. These V and J calls derive from TCRdb rather than the authors' analysis. The table for this sample lists 310,000 or so distinct CDR3 sequences; 56% of them were counted only once. The top ten clones comprise around 1.2% of the sample.

The germline V gene encodes CDR1 DFQATT and CDR2 SNEGSKA (reference sequence). There are 15 amino acids in the CDR3, from cysteine to phenylalanine inclusive. The only DNA kept is the CDR3, 45 bases in frame from the first base. A distance of 24 bases separates the germline ends of V and J, which lose 5 bases and 7 bases respectively. This sample stems from a study of CD8+CD57+ T cells in acquired aplastic anemia (dated by TCRdb to between 2017 and 2018). Regarding the complete study: Extracted DNA from sorted CD4+ and CD8+ cells averaged around 3.3 ug, ranging from roughly 0.17 to 30 ug. A CD8+CD57+ expansion meant a frequency higher than the mean frequency seen in healthy subjects.

Beyond this particular receptor, the publication reports: Around 27 CD8+ CDR3 sequences were shared between patients and controls but appeared highly expressed in patients and within their immunodominant clones. No significant difference in CD8+ Simpson's diversity was found between patients and healthy controls (P=0.060).

The sample consisted of sorted CD4+, CD8+, or CD8+CD57+ T cells (not recorded which) from PBMCs. This TCR came from a human donor with aplastic anemia. The V and J segments used are TRBV20-1 and TRBJ2-7; the D element might be TRBD1 or TRBD2, as each aligns at 8 bases. The DNA sequence follows: TGCAGTGCTTCCCCTCGGGGCGGGAGGACAGGGGAGCAGTACTTC. This gives the protein CSASPRGGRTGEQYF.